Following are 26 T cell receptor beta chains from one sample sequenced in a study of regulatory T cells in long-lasting Graves disease. With iRepertoire HTBI primers and Arm-PCR of CDR3 regions, TCR beta libraries were built. TCRdb fed the multiplex PCR reads into MiXCR, producing one record per CDR3 protein. The sample has approximately 290,000 distinct CDR3 sequences, approximately 20% seen once; the top ten hold more than 50%. Time point here: persistent/refractory GD, antithyroid drugs over 5 years with positive TRAb. From RNA extracted from PBMCs, the TCR library was made. The specimen comprised peripheral blood mononuclear cells (PBMCs), sampled when the disease was refractory, from a patient treated with antithyroid drugs. Receptor source: a female donor with Graves disease.

This clonotype was counted only a few times. The V call is TRBV5-6, the J call TRBJ1-1; D remains ambiguous. CDR1 SGHDT and CDR2 YYEEEE come from the germline V gene. Between the trimmed V and J ends, which lost 4 bases and 3 bases, there was a span of 16 bases. CDR3 length: 15 amino acids. CDR3 loop: CASSPQPFPDTEAFF. The CDR3 DNA follows: TGTGCCAGCAGCCCTCAACCATTTCCGGACACTGAAGCTTTCTTT.

The chain recombines TRBV12-3 or TRBV12-4 with TRBJ1-2; D is undetermined. V lost 5 bases, J lost 8 bases, and 15 bases lay in between. The CDR3 has 13 residues. The CDR3 region is CASSTRTRWGYTF. CDR3 nucleotide sequence: TGTGCCAGCAGTACTAGGACCCGTTGGGGCTACACCTTC.

There are a few counts of this clonotype. This sequence joins TRBV19 and TRBJ2-2; D is possibly TRBD1 (5 bases). Looked up from germline, CDR1 is LNHDA and CDR2 is SQIVND (reference sequence). This CDR3 is 17 amino acids long. Deletions cut 2 bases from V and 4 bases from J, with 17 bases between. The CDR3 here is CASSISQGMGFTGELFF. The CDR3 region has the DNA TGTGCCAGTAGTATATCTCAGGGAATGGGGTTCACCGGGGAGCTGTTTTTT.

This clonotype was counted ten times or more. CDR3 bases: TGTGCCAGCAGCTTTGTGTCTAGAGAGGGTAGTGAGCAGTTCTTC. It yields the protein CASSFVSREGSEQFF. V usage is TRBV7-2 and J usage is TRBJ2-1, with D possibly being TRBD2 (5 bases). Germline values: CDR1 SGHTA, CDR2 FQGNSA. CDR3 length equals 15 residues. Trimming shortened V by 3 bases and J by 9 bases, and 18 bases separated the two germline ends. Full variable domain (missing parts from reference TRBV7-2 and TRBJ2-1): GAGVSQSPSNKVTEKGKDVELRCDPISGHTALYWYRQSLGQGLEFLIYFQGNSAPDKSGLPSDRFSAERTGGSVSTLTIQRTQQEDSAVYLCASSFVSREGSEQFFGPGTRLTVL.

In DNA form, the CDR3 reads TGCGCCAGCAGCCAAGCCCGAGGACATGGCAATCAGCCCCAGCATTTT. It is translated as CASSQARGHGNQPQHF. The chain joins TRBV4-1 to TRBJ1-5, with a possible D match to TRBD1 (5 bases). Trimming pared 1 base from V and 2 bases from J, leaving 12 bases between. Per germline, CDR1 MGHRA and CDR2 YSYEKL. The CDR3 is 16 amino acids.

The V call is TRBV28, the J call TRBJ2-7, with D possibly being TRBD1 (6 bases). This CDR3 is built from 13 residues. Germline CDR1 is MDHEN and CDR2 is SYDVKM. V was trimmed by 8 bases and J by 3 bases, leaving 14 bases between them. The CDR3 spells CASSMRGSYEQYF. DNA of the CDR3: TGTGCCAGCTCAATGAGGGGGAGCTACGAGCAGTACTTC.

In its sample, this clonotype was seen many times. The V and J genes are TRBV7-2 and TRBJ2-7, with unresolved D. This CDR3 has 12 residues. In germline, CDR1 is SGHTA, CDR2 FQGNSA. V was trimmed by 5 bases and J by 0 bases, leaving 5 bases between them. This chain's CDR3 is CASSVHSYEQYF. The CDR3 nucleotides read TGTGCCAGCAGCGTCCACTCCTACGAGCAGTACTTC.

Ten or more counts support this clonotype. CDR3 region: CASTASIAGAYTGELFF. The DNA of the CDR3 is TGTGCCAGCACGGCCTCTATAGCGGGAGCGTACACCGGGGAGCTGTTTTTT. The rearrangement links TRBV2 to TRBJ2-2, with 9 bases matching TRBD2. The length of the CDR3 is 17 residues. Germline CDR1 reads SNHLY; CDR2 reads FYNNEI. The trim removed 7 bases at V and 3 bases at J, leaving 12 bases unmatched.

This clonotype came up a few times. J is TRBJ1-2 and V is TRBV12-3 or TRBV12-4; 9 bases fit TRBD1. This CDR3 spans 16 amino acids. The V gene end was trimmed by 5 bases and the J gene end by 7 bases; junction bases not matched to a gene: 14. The CDR3 protein is CASSRNRDRDFGGYTF. The CDR3 region has the DNA TGTGCCAGCAGTAGAAACCGGGACAGGGACTTTGGTGGCTACACCTTC.

V usage is TRBV5-1 and J usage is TRBJ1-6; D gene unclear. Trimming cost V 0 bases and J 7 bases, with 14 bases left between them. The germline V gene encodes CDR1 SGHRS and CDR2 YFSETQ. The CDR3 spans 16 residues. This CDR3 is CASSLVEGRRNSPLHF. In DNA form, the CDR3 reads TGCGCCAGCAGCTTGGTAGAGGGCAGGAGAAATTCACCCCTCCACTTT.

This clonotype has a count of ten or more. V and J are TRBV6-1 and TRBJ2-7; D is unclear. Germline V gene data show CDR1 as MNHNS and CDR2 as SASEGT. Between the trimmed V and J ends, which lost 7 bases and 2 bases, there was a span of 9 bases. The CDR3 loop spans 12 amino acids. CDR3 sequence (DNA): TGTGCCAGCACTGCAACAACCTACGAGCAGTACTTC. Residues: CASTATTYEQYF.

V and J are TRBV5-5 and TRBJ2-7, with D possibly matching TRBD1 (6 bases). Deletions cut 2 bases from V and 4 bases from J, with 13 bases between. Germline CDR1 reads SGHKS; CDR2 reads YYEKEE (reference sequence). The CDR3 extends over 14 amino acids. CDR3 amino acids: CASSLFLGAYEQYF. Here the CDR3 DNA reads TGTGCCAGCAGCTTATTCCTGGGGGCTTACGAGCAGTACTTC.

This clonotype has ten or more counts. The V gene is TRBV7-6, the J gene TRBJ1-2; TRBD1 might be the D (5 bases). The CDR3 extends over 14 amino acids. V was cut by 5 bases and J by 5 bases, with 15 bases left in between. Germline V gene data show CDR1 as SGHVS and CDR2 as FNYEAQ. In DNA form, the CDR3 reads TGTGCCAGCAGCCCCAGGGAAGTAGGGTATGGCTACACCTTC. Translated: CASSPREVGYGYTF.

The V call is TRBV10-3, the J call TRBJ2-7, with D unclear. The ends were cut back, 8 bases at V and 5 bases at J, with 4 bases in the middle. The CDR3 extends over 9 amino acids. Per the germline V gene, CDR1 is ENHRY and CDR2 is SYGVKD. The CDR3 DNA is TGTGCCATCGGGCACGAGCAGTACTTC. Its protein is CAIGHEQYF.

This chain connects TRBV5-1 to TRBJ1-1; D gene ambiguous. V was shortened by 4 bases and J by 3 bases, with 16 bases between the two germline ends. The CDR3 consists of 15 residues. Germline CDR1 and CDR2: SGHRS and YFSETQ. The CDR3 here is CASSRGSELDTEAFF. CDR3 coding DNA: TGCGCCAGCAGCCGCGGATCCGAGTTGGACACTGAAGCTTTCTTT. Drawing the rest from reference TRBV5-1 and TRBJ1-1, the complete variable domain is KAGVTQTPRYLIKTRGQQVTLSCSPISGHRSVSWYQQTPGQGLQFLFEYFSETQRNKGNFPGRFSGRQFSNSRSEMNVSTLELGDSALYLCASSRGSELDTEAFFGQGTRLTVV.

This clonotype was counted at least ten times. The rearrangement links TRBV28 to TRBJ2-5; 8 bases match TRBD1. From germline, CDR1 is MDHEN and CDR2 SYDVKM. Trimming took 6 bases from V and 4 from J; bases not matched to a gene: 10. The CDR3 runs to 15 residues. Here the CDR3 DNA reads TGTGCCAGCAGCAAGGACAGGGATGCGGGAGAGACCCAGTACTTC. Its translation: CASSKDRDAGETQYF.

The rearrangement links TRBV19 to TRBJ2-5; TRBD2 agrees at 10 bases. The V segment lost 4 bases and the J segment 1 base; nucleotides outside the gene matches: 3. The CDR3 consists of 15 residues. The germline CDR1 and CDR2 sequences are LNHDA and SQIVND (reference sequence). DNA of the CDR3: TGTGCCAGTAGTAGGACTAGCGGAACCCAAGAGACCCAGTACTTC. It yields the protein CASSRTSGTQETQYF.

The CDR3 nucleotides read TGCAGTGCTAGTTCTCGACTAGCGCCAGTTTACGAGCAGTACTTC. This encodes CSASSRLAPVYEQYF. V and J are TRBV20-1 and TRBJ2-7, with 8 nucleotides matching TRBD2. From germline, CDR1 is DFQATT and CDR2 SNEGSKA (reference sequence). This CDR3 has 15 amino acids. V lost 3 bases and J lost 4; bases outside the gene matches: 11.

J is TRBJ1-1 and V is TRBV19; perhaps TRBD1 as D (6 bases). In germline, CDR1 is LNHDA, CDR2 SQIVND (reference sequence). The CDR3 loop spans 12 amino acids. V shed 5 bases and J shed 8 bases, with 12 bases lying between them. For the CDR3, the DNA is TGTGCCAGTAGTGTAACCGGGACAGAAGCTTTCTTT. Translating gives CASSVTGTEAFF.

This clonotype was seen ten or more times. The chain joins TRBV6-1 to TRBJ1-5; a possible D gene is TRBD1 (5 bases). The CDR3 sequence is 16 residues long. V shed 6 bases and J shed 7 bases, with 22 bases lying between them. The germline V gene encodes CDR1 MNHNS and CDR2 SASEGT. Written as DNA, the CDR3 is TGTGCCAGCAGACAACCTCCTCCGGGACCGCGACAGCCCCAGCATTTT. Translating it yields CASRQPPPGPRQPQHF.

Turning to this clonotype: A clone one base away is much larger, so this may be a read error. This CDR3 is missing its conserved last phenylalanine or tryptophan, likely due to a read error. The chain carries TRBV30 and TRBJ1-1, with TRBD1 matching 10 bases. The CDR3 runs 13 residues. The ends lost 5 bases at V and 1 base at J; junction bases unmatched: 1. Germline V gene sequence: CDR1 GTSNPN, CDR2 SVGIG (reference sequence). This CDR3 reads CAWGTGANTEAFS. As DNA, the CDR3 is TGTGCCTGGGGGACAGGGGCGAACACTGAAGCTTTCTCT.

The table lists this clonotype with many counts. DNA for the CDR3: TGTGCCAGCAGTTTATGGTCCGCAACTAATGAAAAACTGTTTTTT. Translation gives CASSLWSATNEKLFF. The V and J genes are TRBV28 and TRBJ1-4; D remains unclear. Per germline, CDR1 MDHEN and CDR2 SYDVKM. The CDR3 is 15 amino acids. Trimming left V 0 bases short and J 0 bases short, with 5 bases between. Filled out from reference TRBV28 and TRBJ1-4, the complete variable domain reads DVKVTQSSRYLVKRTGEKVFLECVQDMDHENMFWYRQDPGLGLRLIYFSYDVKMKEKGDIPEGYSVSREKKERFSLILESASTNQTSMYLCASSLWSATNEKLFFGSGTQLSVL.

The V and J genes are TRBV7-8 and TRBJ2-3; 7 positions agree with TRBD2. Unmatched junction bases numbered 6, after V lost 2 bases and J lost 4 bases. Germline values: CDR1 SGHVS, CDR2 FQNEAQ. This CDR3 spans 15 amino acids. DNA for the CDR3: TGTGCCAGCAGCTTAATCGCGGGAGATCCAGATACGCAGTATTTT. It is translated as CASSLIAGDPDTQYF.

This clonotype appeared many times. The chain joins TRBV10-3 to TRBJ1-1; D is ambiguous. Germline CDR1 is ENHRY and CDR2 is SYGVKD. The CDR3 is made up of 14 amino acids. V was trimmed by 0 bases and J by 6 bases, leaving 11 bases between them. The CDR3 loop reads CAISESISTPEAFF. The CDR3 DNA reads as TGTGCCATCAGTGAGTCGATCAGTACCCCTGAAGCTTTCTTT.

There are a few counts of this clonotype. The gene calls are TRBV5-5 and TRBJ1-5, with a weak D call TRBD1 (6 bases). Germline V gives CDR1 SGHKS, CDR2 YYEKEE (reference sequence). V was clipped by 1 base and J by 10 bases, with 12 bases between them. This CDR3 region has 13 residues. The CDR3 loop is CASSLFRTAPQHF. The CDR3 DNA reads as TGTGCCAGCAGCTTGTTTAGGACAGCTCCCCAGCATTTT.

The chain joins TRBV5-1 to TRBJ1-1; 11 bases line up with TRBD1. Trimming took 3 bases from V and 6 from J; bases not matched to a gene: 10. Germline CDR1 is SGHRS and CDR2 is YFSETQ. The CDR3 consists of 16 residues. The chain's CDR3 is CASSYIPPGQGAEAFF. The CDR3, as DNA: TGCGCCAGCAGCTATATCCCACCGGGACAGGGGGCTGAAGCTTTCTTT.